This T cell receptor (beta chain) stems from a study of blood T cells in healthy people across ages. Study conclusions and caveats: Correlation between TCR beta diversity and naive T cell percentage was strong.

Then a second PCR, running roughly 7 to 11 cycles, was carried out with a sample-barcoded 5' primer and a J-beta primer mix. In TCRdb, the 5' RACE reads were re-called with MiXCR into one record per CDR3 protein. The sample lists around 940,000 distinct CDR3 sequences, roughly 47% seen once, with 20% to 25% in the top ten. There are 13 residues in the CDR3. Trimming stripped 3 bases from V and 5 bases from J, with 12 bases between. The germline V gene encodes CDR1 DFQATT and CDR2 SNEGSKA (reference sequence). Note on this clonotype: Its antigen remains unknown.

Sequencing used blood. The source is a woman aged 60-75 years in good health. The chain uses TRBV20-1 and TRBJ2-3; either TRBD1 or TRBD2 may fit D (5 bases each). The CDR3 coding sequence is TGCAGTGCTAGTAAAGCGAGGGGAGATACGCAGTATTTT. Its translation is CSASKARGDTQYF.